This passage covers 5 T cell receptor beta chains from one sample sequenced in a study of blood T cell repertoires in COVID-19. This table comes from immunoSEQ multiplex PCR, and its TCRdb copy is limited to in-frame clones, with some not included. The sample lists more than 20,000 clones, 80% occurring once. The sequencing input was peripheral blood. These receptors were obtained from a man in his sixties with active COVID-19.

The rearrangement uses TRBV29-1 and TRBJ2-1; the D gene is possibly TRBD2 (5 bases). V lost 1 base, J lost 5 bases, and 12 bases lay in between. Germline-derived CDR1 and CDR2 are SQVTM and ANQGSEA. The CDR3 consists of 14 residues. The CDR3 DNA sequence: TGCAGCGTTGAAGGGAGGCCTGCAAACAATGAGCAGTTCTTC. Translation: CSVEGRPANNEQFF.

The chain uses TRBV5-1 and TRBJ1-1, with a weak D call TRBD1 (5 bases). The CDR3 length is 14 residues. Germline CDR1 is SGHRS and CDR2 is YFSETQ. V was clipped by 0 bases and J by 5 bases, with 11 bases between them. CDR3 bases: TGCGCCAGCAGCTTGGCAGGCCAGGGTACTGAAGCTTTCTTT. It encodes CASSLAGQGTEAFF.

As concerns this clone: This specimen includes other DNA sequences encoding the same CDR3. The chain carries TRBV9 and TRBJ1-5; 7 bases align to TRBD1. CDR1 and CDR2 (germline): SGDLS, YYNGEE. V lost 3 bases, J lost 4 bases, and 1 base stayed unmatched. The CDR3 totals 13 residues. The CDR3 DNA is TGTGCCAGCAGCGCGACAGGGAATCAGCCCCAGCATTTT. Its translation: CASSATGNQPQHF.

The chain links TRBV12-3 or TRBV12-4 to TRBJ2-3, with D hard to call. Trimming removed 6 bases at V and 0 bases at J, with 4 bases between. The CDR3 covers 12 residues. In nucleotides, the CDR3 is TGTGCCAGCAGCCAAAGCACAGATACGCAGTATTTT. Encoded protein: CASSQSTDTQYF.

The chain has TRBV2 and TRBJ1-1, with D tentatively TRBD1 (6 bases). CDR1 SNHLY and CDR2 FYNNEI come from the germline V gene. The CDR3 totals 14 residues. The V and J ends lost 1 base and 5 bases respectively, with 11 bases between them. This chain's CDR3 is CASSEGGRRTEAFF. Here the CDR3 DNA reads TGTGCCAGCAGTGAAGGGGGGCGGCGGACTGAAGCTTTCTTT.